This passage covers 17 T cell receptor beta chains from one sample sequenced in a study of radiation and T cells in renal cell carcinoma. Time point specified: blood 2 weeks post-SBRT. Indicated treatment: 15 Gy SBRT to primary tumor, nephrectomy 4 weeks later. Clones were read by immunoSEQ multiplex PCR, and TCRdb kept only the in-frame ones, dropping some. This table holds 70,000 to 100,000 clones, 80% to 90% found once. This specimen was blood, taken from a patient whose treatment included radiotherapy and nephrectomy. These receptors were obtained from a woman between 45 and 65 years old with renal cell carcinoma.

The CDR3 region is CASSVVGENTIYF. For the CDR3, the DNA is TGTGCCAGCAGCGTAGTGGGTGAAAACACCATATATTTT. The chain employs TRBV9 and TRBJ1-3; no definite D call. Trimming left V 0 bases short and J 6 bases short, with 7 bases between. The CDR3 totals 13 residues. CDR1 SGDLS and CDR2 YYNGEE come from the germline V gene.

The chain combines TRBV5-1 with TRBJ2-7; TRBD2 is a possible D gene (7 bases). Trimming left V 6 bases short and J 2 bases short, with 15 bases between. Germline V gives CDR1 SGHRS, CDR2 YFSETQ. The CDR3 is made up of 14 amino acids. The CDR3 region has the DNA TGCGCCAGCACCCGGAGGGGGGGGACCTACGAGCAGTACTTC. Its translation: CASTRRGGTYEQYF.

The chain has TRBV28 and TRBJ1-5; D is possibly TRBD1 (5 bases). The germline gives CDR1 MDHEN, CDR2 SYDVKM. Trimming removed 5 bases at V and 11 bases at J, with 13 bases between. The CDR3 extends over 12 amino acids. The CDR3 bases are TGTGCCAGCAGTCAACAGTCAGGGTCCCAGCATTTT. Its protein product is CASSQQSGSQHF. The entire variable domain, with the rest obtained from reference TRBV28 and TRBJ1-5, is as follows: DVKVTQSSRYLVKRTGEKVFLECVQDMDHENMFWYRQDPGLGLRLIYFSYDVKMKEKGDIPEGYSVSREKKERFSLILESASTNQTSMYLCASSQQSGSQHFGDGTRLSIL.

The chain has TRBV29-1 and TRBJ1-1; no clear D gene. The germline gives CDR1 SQVTM, CDR2 ANQGSEA. V was shortened by 2 bases and J by 2 bases, with 6 bases between the two germline ends. The CDR3 length is 12 residues. The DNA for the CDR3 is TGCAGCGTTGAATCCCAAAACACTGAAGCTTTCTTT. It codes for CSVESQNTEAFF. Full variable domain (outside the CDR3, taken from reference TRBV29-1 and TRBJ1-1): SAVISQKPSRDICQRGTSLTIQCQVDSQVTMMFWYRQQPGQSLTLIATANQGSEATYESGFVIDKFPISRPNLTFSTLTVSNMSPEDSSIYLCSVESQNTEAFFGQGTRLTVV.

The chain joins TRBV19 to TRBJ1-2; TRBD1 matches 9 bases. Per the germline V gene, CDR1 is LNHDA and CDR2 is SQIVND (reference sequence). The CDR3 totals 16 residues. The ends lost 7 bases at V and 2 bases at J; junction bases unmatched: 11. The CDR3 region has the DNA TGTGCCAGTAACCGAAAGGGACAGGGAATCAACTATGGCTACACCTTC. Its protein is CASNRKGQGINYGYTF.

The chain is built from TRBV2 and TRBJ1-3, with D tentatively TRBD1 (5 bases). Germline loops: CDR1 SNHLY, CDR2 FYNNEI. The CDR3 contains 14 residues. Trimming shortened V by 8 bases and J by 8 bases, and 19 bases separated the two germline ends. Here the CDR3 reads CASGGRPILDTIYF. The CDR3 DNA reads as TGTGCCAGCGGGGGGAGGCCGATTCTGGACACCATATATTTT.

This clone has only one observation. The V and J genes are TRBV19 and TRBJ2-3, with 7 positions matching TRBD1. Per germline, CDR1 LNHDA and CDR2 SQIVND (reference sequence). The CDR3 has 16 amino acids. V lost 10 bases to trimming and J lost 4 bases; unmatched junction nucleotides: 17. The CDR3 loop reads CATKQTGTSLSDTQYF. CDR3 coding DNA: TGTGCCACCAAACAGACAGGGACAAGCTTGTCAGATACGCAGTATTTT.

The table lists this clone with a few counts. The chain recombines TRBV5-1 with TRBJ1-2; D gene ambiguous. Germline assignment: CDR1 SGHRS and CDR2 YFSETQ. The V end lost 0 bases, the J end lost 9 bases, and 6 bases lay between the germline ends. CDR3 length: 11 amino acids. This CDR3 is CASSLGSRYTF. The CDR3 DNA is TGCGCCAGCAGCTTGGGCAGCCGCTACACCTTC.

The chain uses TRBV7-9 and TRBJ2-7; D gene ambiguous. Trimming removed 5 bases at V and 6 bases at J, with 11 bases between. Germline lookup yields CDR1 SEHNR and CDR2 FQNEAQ (reference sequence). The CDR3 is made up of 12 amino acids. The CDR3 loop reads CASSQDPGEQYF. In DNA form, the CDR3 reads TGTGCCAGCAGCCAGGATCCGGGCGAGCAGTACTTC.

This clone came up once. The chain recombines TRBV9 with TRBJ1-3, with TRBD1 matching 7 bases. Germline CDR1 reads SGDLS; CDR2 reads YYNGEE. Trimming took 3 bases from V and 2 from J; bases not matched to a gene: 5. The CDR3 length is 15 residues. The CDR3 DNA follows: TGTGCCAGCAGCGCGGGACAGTCGACTGGAAACACCATATATTTT. Protein: CASSAGQSTGNTIYF. The entire variable domain, with the rest obtained from reference TRBV9 and TRBJ1-3, is as follows: DSGVTQTPKHLITATGQRVTLRCSPRSGDLSVYWYQQSLDQGLQFLIQYYNGEERAKGNILERFSAQQFPDLHSELNLSSLELGDSALYFCASSAGQSTGNTIYFGEGSWLTVV.

The sample holds a few counts of this clone. The J gene is TRBJ1-1, the V gene TRBV28; D is perhaps TRBD1 (5 bases). V shed 5 bases and J shed 6 bases, with 10 bases lying between them. This CDR3 spans 12 amino acids. From germline, CDR1 is MDHEN and CDR2 SYDVKM. The CDR3 here is CASSQLGAEAFF. CDR3 DNA sequence: TGTGCCAGCAGTCAGTTAGGGGCTGAAGCTTTCTTT.

The CDR3 region has the DNA TGTGCCAGCAGCTTGTCGAGGCCTTATAGCAATCAGCCCCAGCATTTT. This gives the protein CASSLSRPYSNQPQHF. The chain recombines TRBV5-4 with TRBJ1-5; D not certain. The CDR3 extends over 16 amino acids. V gave up 1 base and J gave up 0 bases, with 11 bases separating them. Per germline, CDR1 SGHNT and CDR2 YYREEE (reference sequence).

This clone was found once. The chain links TRBV19 to TRBJ2-1; 10 nucleotides line up with TRBD2. Germline V gene data show CDR1 as LNHDA and CDR2 as SQIVND (reference sequence). Trimming at V came to 1 base and at J to 4 bases, leaving 10 bases not matched to a gene. CDR3 length: 18 amino acids. The CDR3 DNA is TGTGCCAGTAGTATAGGGGGGGCAGGACTAGCGGATTACAATGAGCAGTTCTTC. It is translated as CASSIGGAGLADYNEQFF.

The sample holds one count of this clone. The chain combines TRBV11-2 with TRBJ1-2, with unresolved D. V lost 5 bases and J lost 4, with 11 bases in between. Germline CDR1 is SGHAT and CDR2 is FQNNGV. The CDR3 consists of 13 residues. In DNA, the CDR3 is TGTGCCAGCAGCGACCATTCGGGCTATGGCTACACCTTC. This gives the protein CASSDHSGYGYTF.

The chain uses TRBV5-5 and TRBJ2-3; 12 bases align to TRBD2. The V gene's germline CDR1 is SGHKS and CDR2 YYEKEE (reference sequence). The ends lost 3 bases at V and 4 bases at J; junction bases unmatched: 9. This CDR3 region has 17 residues. DNA for the CDR3: TGTGCCAGCAGCTCCCTAGCGGGGGGGCAAAGGGCAGATACGCAGTATTTT. Translating gives CASSSLAGGQRADTQYF.

This clone was seen a few times. V and J are TRBV13 and TRBJ1-2; D remains ambiguous. Deletions cut 5 bases from V and 7 bases from J, with 20 bases between. Per the germline V gene, CDR1 is PRHDT and CDR2 is FYEKMQ (reference sequence). There are 15 residues in the CDR3. CDR3 DNA: TGTGCCAGCAGCCCGGTTCCCTGGTTCTTAGGTGGCTACACCTTC. This codes for CASSPVPWFLGGYTF.

The chain uses TRBV5-4 and TRBJ1-4; D gene ambiguous. The CDR3 contains 14 residues. From germline, CDR1 is SGHNT and CDR2 YYREEE (reference sequence). Trimming removed 1 base at V and 7 bases at J, with 11 bases between. The CDR3 region has the DNA TGTGCCAGCAGCTTGTCGGGCACGACTGAAAAACTGTTTTTT. Its translation: CASSLSGTTEKLFF. The full variable domain, its missing parts supplied by reference TRBV5-4 and TRBJ1-4, is ETGVTQSPTHLIKTRGQQVTLRCSSQSGHNTVSWYQQALGQGPQFIFQYYREEENGRGNFPPRFSGLQFPNYSSELNVNALELDDSALYLCASSLSGTTEKLFFGSGTQLSVL.